This entry describes one T cell receptor beta chain. What it binds is unknown. These data belong to a study of cytomegalovirus exposure and HLA in healthy donors. CDR1 and CDR2 (germline): SGHRS, YFSETQ. Trimming pared 1 base from V and 1 base from J, leaving 23 bases between. The CDR3 is 19 residues long. Generated by immunoSEQ multiplex PCR, the TCRdb table keeps only in-frame clones and is missing some. The sample has some 110,000 clones; approximately 89% are singletons. Points from the study as a whole: A few CMV-associated chains proved CMV antigen-specific in vitro. Whilst most TCR sequences proved rare, a subset of public TCRs occurred across many donors.

This chain uses TRBV5-1 with TRBJ1-2; D possibly corresponds to TRBD1 (6 bases). Sequencing was performed on PBMCs. This TCR came from a man aged 18 to 30 in good health and CMV-seronegative. CDR3 DNA sequence: TGCGCCAGCAGCTTGCCCCGAGGGATATCGACAGGCATTAACTATGGCTACACCTTC. Protein product: CASSLPRGISTGINYGYTF.